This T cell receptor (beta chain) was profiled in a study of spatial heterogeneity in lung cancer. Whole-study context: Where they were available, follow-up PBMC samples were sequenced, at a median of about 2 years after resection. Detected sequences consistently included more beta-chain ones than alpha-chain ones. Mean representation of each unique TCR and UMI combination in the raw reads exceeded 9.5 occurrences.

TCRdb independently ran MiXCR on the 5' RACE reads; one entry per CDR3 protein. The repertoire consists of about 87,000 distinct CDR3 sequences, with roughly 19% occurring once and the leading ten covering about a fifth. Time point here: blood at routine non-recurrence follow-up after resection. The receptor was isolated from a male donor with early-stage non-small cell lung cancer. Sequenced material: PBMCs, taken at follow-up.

The CDR3 reads CASRNSPGSPLHF. CDR3 in DNA: TGTGCCAGCAGAAACTCCCCGGGATCACCCCTCCACTTT. The chain uses TRBV27 and TRBJ1-6, with D uncertain. Trimming left V 6 bases short and J 10 bases short, with 13 bases between. The CDR3 loop spans 13 amino acids. Germline V gives CDR1 MNHEY, CDR2 SMNVEV (reference sequence).